Below are 7 T cell receptor beta chains sequenced from a single sample in a study of cytomegalovirus exposure and HLA in healthy donors. The PCR employed 60 Vbeta primers together with 13 Jbeta primers. Repertoires were generated with immunoSEQ multiplex PCR, while TCRdb's copy carries only in-frame clones and drops some. The table includes over 200,000 clones, 70% detected once. Sample: PBMCs. These receptors all come from a man aged 35 to 55 in good health and CMV-seropositive.

This chain links TRBV6-1 with TRBJ2-1, with D perhaps matching TRBD2 (6 bases). Germline loops: CDR1 MNHNS, CDR2 SASEGT. The CDR3 contains 14 residues. V was cut by 6 bases and J by 4 bases, with 13 bases left in between. CDR3 bases: TGTGCCAGCAGCAACCAGGGAGGATACAATGAGCAGTTCTTC. Amino acids: CASSNQGGYNEQFF.

The V gene is TRBV27, the J gene TRBJ1-5; tentatively, D is TRBD1 (6 bases). The germline V and J ends were trimmed by 3 bases and 4 bases, with 7 bases remaining between them. Germline V gene lookup returns CDR1 MNHEY and CDR2 SMNVEV (reference sequence). The CDR3 covers 13 residues. CDR3 bases: TGTGCCAGCAGTTTCGACAGGAATCAGCCCCAGCATTTT. This encodes CASSFDRNQPQHF.

This clone was recorded a few times. The chain is built from TRBV5-1 and TRBJ1-3; 7 bases match TRBD1. CDR1 SGHRS and CDR2 YFSETQ come from the germline V gene. The V gene end was trimmed by 2 bases and the J gene end by 0 bases; junction bases not matched to a gene: 5. This CDR3 region has 16 residues. The DNA for the CDR3 is TGCGCCAGCAGCTTCCAGGGGGTCGGCTCTGGAAACACCATATATTTT. This codes for CASSFQGVGSGNTIYF.

This chain connects TRBV19 to TRBJ1-5; 8 bases fit TRBD1. V lost 10 bases and J lost 1; bases outside the gene matches: 9. Looked up from germline, CDR1 is LNHDA and CDR2 is SQIVND (reference sequence). The CDR3 contains 15 residues. The CDR3 protein is CATMDRVWSNQPQHF. As DNA, the CDR3 is TGTGCCACAATGGACAGGGTTTGGAGCAATCAGCCCCAGCATTTT.

This rearrangement joins TRBV6-1 to TRBJ1-2; no firm D call. This CDR3 has 15 residues. The V gene's germline CDR1 is MNHNS and CDR2 SASEGT. V lost 3 bases and J 3 bases, leaving 14 bases between the germline ends. CDR3 in amino acids: CASSDVASAHYGYTF. CDR3 in DNA: TGTGCCAGCAGTGATGTGGCATCTGCCCACTATGGCTACACCTTC.

J is TRBJ1-5 and V is TRBV7-6; D is ambiguous. CDR1 SGHVS and CDR2 FNYEAQ come from the germline V gene. V was shortened by 1 base and J by 4 bases, with 5 bases between the two germline ends. The CDR3 is 13 residues long. In DNA, the CDR3 is TGTGCCAGCAGCTTAGTGAGTAATCAGCCCCAGCATTTT. Its protein is CASSLVSNQPQHF.

V usage is TRBV7-6 and J usage is TRBJ1-2; D unclear. The CDR3 runs to 13 residues. CDR1 is SGHVS and CDR2 is FNYEAQ in the germline V gene. V lost 4 bases and J lost 0, with 6 bases in between. CDR3 residues: CASSSGSNYGYTF. The CDR3 DNA reads as TGTGCCAGCAGCTCGGGATCTAACTATGGCTACACCTTC.